This T cell receptor beta chain was retrieved from a study of blood T cell repertoires in COVID-19. Assay: immunoSEQ multiplex PCR; the TCRdb copy retains only in-frame clones and omits some. The data show under 250,000 clones, with just under 85% seen just once and approximately 1.3% held by the top ten. V was cut by 4 bases and J by 5 bases, with 8 bases left in between. In germline, CDR1 is SEHNR, CDR2 FQNEAQ (reference sequence). The CDR3 loop spans 13 amino acids. The chain is built from TRBV7-9 and TRBJ2-2; the D is unclear. The sample taken for sequencing was PBMCs or T cells enriched from blood (not recorded which). This sequence originates from a woman aged 40 to 50 with acute COVID-19. The CDR3 here is CASSSSFTGELFF. The CDR3 bases are TGTGCCAGCAGCTCCTCTTTTACCGGGGAGCTGTTTTTT.